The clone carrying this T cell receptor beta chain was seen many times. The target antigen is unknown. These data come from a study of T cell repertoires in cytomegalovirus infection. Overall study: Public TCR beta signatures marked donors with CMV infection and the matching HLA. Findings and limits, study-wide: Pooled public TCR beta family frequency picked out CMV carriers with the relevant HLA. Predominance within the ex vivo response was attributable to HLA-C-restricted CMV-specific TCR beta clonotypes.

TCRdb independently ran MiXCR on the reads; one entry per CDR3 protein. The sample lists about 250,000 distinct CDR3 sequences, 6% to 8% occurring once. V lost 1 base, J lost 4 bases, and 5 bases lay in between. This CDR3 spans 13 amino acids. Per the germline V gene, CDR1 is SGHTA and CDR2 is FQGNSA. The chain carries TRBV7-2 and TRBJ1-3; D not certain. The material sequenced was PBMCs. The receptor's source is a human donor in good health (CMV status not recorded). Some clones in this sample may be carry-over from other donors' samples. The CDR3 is CASSLVAGNTIYF. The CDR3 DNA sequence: TGTGCCAGCAGCTTAGTGGCAGGAAACACCATATATTTT.